This T cell receptor (beta chain) was obtained from a study of blood T cell repertoires in COVID-19. The CDR3 is 15 amino acids. The V end was cut by 1 base, the J end by 8 bases, with 15 bases between. CDR1 and CDR2 (germline): LNHDA, SQIVND (reference sequence). The assay was immunoSEQ multiplex PCR, and TCRdb's table has in-frame clones only and misses some. The sample records about 180,000 clones, 89% being singletons. The clonotype originates from a woman aged 35 to 49 with acute COVID-19. The sample consisted of PBMCs or T cells enriched from blood (not recorded which). The rearrangement uses TRBV19 and TRBJ2-1; maybe TRBD2 (6 bases). The CDR3 DNA follows: TGTGCCAGTAGTATAGTCAAGGAGGGCCCAGATGAGCAGTTCTTC. The encoded protein is CASSIVKEGPDEQFF.